This T cell receptor beta chain derives from a study of blood T cell repertoires in COVID-19. Repertoires were generated with immunoSEQ multiplex PCR, while TCRdb's copy carries only in-frame clones and drops some. The table has approximately 140,000 clones, around 89% seen once; the top ten hold 2.5%. The CDR3 loop spans 14 amino acids. From germline, CDR1 is MNHEY and CDR2 SMNVEV (reference sequence). Trimming removed 6 bases from V and 0 bases from J, with 8 bases in between. The sequence derives from a human donor with COVID-19, enrolled during active disease. The donor label of this sample is uncertain. The sample was peripheral blood. The rearrangement uses TRBV27 and TRBJ2-2; the D gene is possibly TRBD1 (5 bases). The CDR3 is CASRGQPNTGELFF. CDR3 bases: TGTGCCAGCAGGGGGCAGCCGAACACCGGGGAGCTGTTTTTT.